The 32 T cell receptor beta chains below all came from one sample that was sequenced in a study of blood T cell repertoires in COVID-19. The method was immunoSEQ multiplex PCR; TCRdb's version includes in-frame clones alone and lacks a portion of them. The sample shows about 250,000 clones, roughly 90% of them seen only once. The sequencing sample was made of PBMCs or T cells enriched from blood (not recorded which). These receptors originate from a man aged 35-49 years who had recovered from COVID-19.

In DNA, the CDR3 is TGTGCCAGCAGTGAAGGACAGGGGCTTAATTCACCCCTCCACTTT. It specifies CASSEGQGLNSPLHF. The V and J genes are TRBV2 and TRBJ1-6; the match to TRBD1 covers 8 bases. The germline CDR1 and CDR2 sequences are SNHLY and FYNNEI. This CDR3 comprises 15 residues. After removal of 1 base from V and 6 bases from J, the junction contained 2 bases not matched to a gene. The full variable domain, with the rest looked up from reference TRBV2 and TRBJ1-6, is EPEVTQTPSHQVTQMGQEVILRCVPISNHLYFYWYRQILGQKVEFLVSFYNNEISEKSEIFDDQFSVERPDGSNFTLKIRSTKLEDSAMYFCASSEGQGLNSPLHFGNGTRLTVT.

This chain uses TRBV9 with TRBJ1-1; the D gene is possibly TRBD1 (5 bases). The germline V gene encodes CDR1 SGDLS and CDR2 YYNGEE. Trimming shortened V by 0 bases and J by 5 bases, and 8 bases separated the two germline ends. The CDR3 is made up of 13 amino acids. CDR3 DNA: TGTGCCAGCAGCGTAGTAGGGGATACTGAAGCTTTCTTT. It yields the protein CASSVVGDTEAFF.

CDR3 amino acids: CASSVRLAGGRLNTGELFF. CDR3 sequence (DNA): TGTGCCAGTAGCGTCCGACTAGCGGGGGGACGATTGAACACCGGGGAGCTGTTTTTT. V is TRBV19 and J is TRBJ2-2, with TRBD2 matching 13 bases. Germline CDR1 and CDR2: LNHDA and SQIVND (reference sequence). The CDR3 runs 19 residues. The V and J ends lost 6 bases and 1 base, in that order; junction bases with no gene match: 11.

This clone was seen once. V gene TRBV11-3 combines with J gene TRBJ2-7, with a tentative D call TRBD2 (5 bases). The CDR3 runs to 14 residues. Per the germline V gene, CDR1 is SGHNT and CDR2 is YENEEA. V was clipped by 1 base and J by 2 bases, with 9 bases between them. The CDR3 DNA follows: TGTGCCAGCAGCTTAGGAGGGAGTGCCTACGAGCAGTACTTC. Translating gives CASSLGGSAYEQYF.

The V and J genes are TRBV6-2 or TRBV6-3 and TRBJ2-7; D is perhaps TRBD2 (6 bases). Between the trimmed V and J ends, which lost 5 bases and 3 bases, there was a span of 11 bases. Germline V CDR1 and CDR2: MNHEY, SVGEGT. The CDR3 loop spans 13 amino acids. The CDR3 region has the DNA TGTGCCAGCAGTAGGACTAACCTCTACGAGCAGTACTTC. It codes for CASSRTNLYEQYF.

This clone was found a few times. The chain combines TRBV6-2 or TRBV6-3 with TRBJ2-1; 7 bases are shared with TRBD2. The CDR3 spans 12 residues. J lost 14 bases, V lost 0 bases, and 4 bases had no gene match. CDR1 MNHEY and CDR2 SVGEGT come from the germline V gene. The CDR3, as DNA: TGTGCCAGCAGTTACTCTTGGGGGGGTGAGTTCTTC. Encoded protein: CASSYSWGGEFF.

The CDR3 loop is CASSDDRSLTDTQYF. CDR3 coding DNA: TGCGCCAGCAGCGACGACAGGTCCCTCACAGATACGCAGTATTTT. This chain connects TRBV4-3 to TRBJ2-3; possibly TRBD1 for D (6 bases). CDR3 length equals 15 residues. Germline V gives CDR1 LGHNA, CDR2 YSLEER. V lost 5 bases to trimming and J lost 2 bases, with 14 bases between them.

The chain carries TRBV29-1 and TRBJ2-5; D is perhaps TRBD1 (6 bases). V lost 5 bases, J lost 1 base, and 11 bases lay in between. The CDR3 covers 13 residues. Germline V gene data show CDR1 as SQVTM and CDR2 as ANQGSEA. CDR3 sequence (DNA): TGCAGCGTTACCGGACAGCTCCAAGAGACCCAGTACTTC. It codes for CSVTGQLQETQYF.

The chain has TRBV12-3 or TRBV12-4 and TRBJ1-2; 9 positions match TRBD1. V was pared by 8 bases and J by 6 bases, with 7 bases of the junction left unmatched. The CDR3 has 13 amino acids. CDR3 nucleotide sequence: TGTGCCAGCCAAACAGGGGGCTTGGATGGCTACACCTTC. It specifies CASQTGGLDGYTF.

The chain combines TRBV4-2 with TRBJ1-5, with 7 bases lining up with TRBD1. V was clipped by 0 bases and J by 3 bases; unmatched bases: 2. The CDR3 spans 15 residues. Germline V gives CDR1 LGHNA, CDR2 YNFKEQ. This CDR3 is CASSQDEGANQPQHF. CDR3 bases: TGTGCCAGCAGCCAAGACGAGGGGGCCAATCAGCCCCAGCATTTT.

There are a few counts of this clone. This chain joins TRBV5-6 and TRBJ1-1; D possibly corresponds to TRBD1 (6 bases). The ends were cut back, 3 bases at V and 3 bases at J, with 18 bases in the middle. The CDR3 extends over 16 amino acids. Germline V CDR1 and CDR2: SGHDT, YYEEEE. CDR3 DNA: TGTGCCAGCAGCTCGGGGCCGGACAGTTGGGACACTGAAGCTTTCTTT. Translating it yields CASSSGPDSWDTEAFF.

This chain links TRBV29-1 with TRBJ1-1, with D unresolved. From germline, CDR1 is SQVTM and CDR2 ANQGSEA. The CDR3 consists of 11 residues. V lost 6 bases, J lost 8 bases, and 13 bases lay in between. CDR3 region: CSVTVSSEAFF. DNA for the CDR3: TGCAGCGTCACTGTGTCGTCAGAAGCTTTCTTT.

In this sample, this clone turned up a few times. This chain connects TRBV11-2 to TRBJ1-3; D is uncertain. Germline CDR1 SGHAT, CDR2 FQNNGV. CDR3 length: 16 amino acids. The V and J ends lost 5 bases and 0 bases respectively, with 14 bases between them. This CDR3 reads CASSPIMGSSGNTIYF. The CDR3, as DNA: TGTGCCAGCAGCCCTATTATGGGGAGCTCTGGAAACACCATATATTTT.

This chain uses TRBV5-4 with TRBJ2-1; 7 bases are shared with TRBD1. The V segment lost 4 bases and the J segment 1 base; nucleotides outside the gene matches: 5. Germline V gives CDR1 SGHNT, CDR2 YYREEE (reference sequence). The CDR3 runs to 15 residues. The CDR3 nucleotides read TGTGCCAGCAGCCATCAGGGGGTATCCTACAATGAGCAGTTCTTC. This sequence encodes CASSHQGVSYNEQFF.

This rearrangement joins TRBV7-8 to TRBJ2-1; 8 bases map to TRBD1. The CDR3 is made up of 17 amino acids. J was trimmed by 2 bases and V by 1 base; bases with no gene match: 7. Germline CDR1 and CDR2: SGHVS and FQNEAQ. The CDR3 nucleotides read TGTGCCAGCAGCTTAGAAGCAGGACAGGGTACCTACAATGAGCAGTTCTTC. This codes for CASSLEAGQGTYNEQFF.

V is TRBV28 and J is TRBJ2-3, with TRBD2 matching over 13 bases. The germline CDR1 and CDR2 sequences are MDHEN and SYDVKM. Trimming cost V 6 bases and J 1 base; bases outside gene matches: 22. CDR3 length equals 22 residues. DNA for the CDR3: TGTGCCAGCAGCACCTTCGTGCGGGTGGGACTAGCGGGGAACCCTGGCACAGATACGCAGTATTTT. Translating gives CASSTFVRVGLAGNPGTDTQYF.

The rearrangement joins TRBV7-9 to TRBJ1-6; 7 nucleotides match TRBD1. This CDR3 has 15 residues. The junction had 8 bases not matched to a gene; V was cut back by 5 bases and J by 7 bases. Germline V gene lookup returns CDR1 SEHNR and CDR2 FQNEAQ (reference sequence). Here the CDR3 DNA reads TGTGCCAGCAGCGCCAGGACAGGAGAGAATTCACCCCTCCACTTT. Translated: CASSARTGENSPLHF.

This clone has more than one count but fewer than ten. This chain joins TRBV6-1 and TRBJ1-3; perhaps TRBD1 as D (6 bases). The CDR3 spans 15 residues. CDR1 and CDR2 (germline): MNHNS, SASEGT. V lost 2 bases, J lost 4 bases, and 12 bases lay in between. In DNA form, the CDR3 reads TGTGCCAGCAGTGAAATGACAGGAGAAGGAAACACCATATATTTT. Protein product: CASSEMTGEGNTIYF.

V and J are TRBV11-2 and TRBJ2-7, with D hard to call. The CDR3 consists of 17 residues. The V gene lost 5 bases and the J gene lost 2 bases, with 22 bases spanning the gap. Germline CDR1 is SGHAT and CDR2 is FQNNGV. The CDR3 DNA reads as TGTGCCAGCAGCGGCAGAGGTAGAGATTCGGTTACCTACGAGCAGTACTTC. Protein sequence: CASSGRGRDSVTYEQYF.

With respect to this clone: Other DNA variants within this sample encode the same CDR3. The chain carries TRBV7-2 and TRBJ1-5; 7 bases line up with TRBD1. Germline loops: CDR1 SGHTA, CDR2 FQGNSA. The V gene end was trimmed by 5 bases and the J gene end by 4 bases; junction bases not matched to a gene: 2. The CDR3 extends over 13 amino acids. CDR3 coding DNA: TGTGCCAGCAGCCTACAGGGGAATCAGCCCCAGCATTTT. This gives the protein CASSLQGNQPQHF.

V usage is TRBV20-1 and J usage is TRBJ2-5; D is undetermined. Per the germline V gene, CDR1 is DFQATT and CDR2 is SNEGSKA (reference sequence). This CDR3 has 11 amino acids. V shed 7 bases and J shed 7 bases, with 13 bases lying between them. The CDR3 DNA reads TGCAGTGGCGAGAGCTATAGGACCCAGTACTTC. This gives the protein CSGESYRTQYF.

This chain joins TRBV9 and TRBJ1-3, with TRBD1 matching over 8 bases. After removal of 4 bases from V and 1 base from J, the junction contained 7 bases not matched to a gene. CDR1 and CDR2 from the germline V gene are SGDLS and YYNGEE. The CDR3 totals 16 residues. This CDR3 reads CASSPTRQGSGNTIYF. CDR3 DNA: TGTGCCAGCAGCCCCACCAGACAGGGGTCTGGAAACACCATATATTTT.

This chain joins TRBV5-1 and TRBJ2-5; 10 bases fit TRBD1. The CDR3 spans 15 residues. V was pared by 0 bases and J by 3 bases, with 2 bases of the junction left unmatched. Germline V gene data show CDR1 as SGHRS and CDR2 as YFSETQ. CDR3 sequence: CASSLGGTGEETQYF. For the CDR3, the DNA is TGCGCCAGCAGCTTGGGAGGGACAGGGGAAGAGACCCAGTACTTC.

Written as DNA, the CDR3 is TGTGCCAGCAGCAAAGAGGCACCGGGACAGGGGGCAACTAATGAAAAACTGTTTTTT. Translating gives CASSKEAPGQGATNEKLFF. V usage is TRBV21-1 and J usage is TRBJ1-4; the table's D call of TRBD1 was not tested on the DNA. TRBV21-1 is labeled a pseudogene. The CDR3 runs 19 residues.

The chain's CDR3 is CASSARTAANYGYTF. The CDR3 nucleotides read TGTGCCAGCAGCGCCCGGACAGCAGCTAACTATGGCTACACCTTC. The chain recombines TRBV7-9 with TRBJ1-2; weak D call: TRBD1 (6 bases). Germline V gene data show CDR1 as SEHNR and CDR2 as FQNEAQ (reference sequence). The CDR3 spans 15 residues. V was clipped by 5 bases and J by 0 bases, with 13 bases between them. Based on the CDR3 plus reference TRBV7-9 and TRBJ1-2, the full variable domain is DTGVSQNPRHKITKRGQNVTFRCDPISEHNRLYWYRQTLGQGPEFLTYFQNEAQLEKSRLLSDRFSAERPKGSFSTLEIQRTEQGDSAMYLCASSARTAANYGYTFGSGTRLTVV.

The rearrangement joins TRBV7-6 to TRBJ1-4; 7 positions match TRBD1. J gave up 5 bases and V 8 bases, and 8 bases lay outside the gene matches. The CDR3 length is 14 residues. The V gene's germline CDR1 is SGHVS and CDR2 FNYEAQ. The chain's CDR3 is CASGKTGENEKLFF. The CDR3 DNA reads TGTGCCAGCGGAAAAACAGGGGAAAATGAAAAACTGTTTTTT.

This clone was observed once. CDR3 nucleotide sequence: TGTGCCAGCAGCTTGGTGTACAGGGGGCTTACTGAAGCTTTCTTT. Its protein product is CASSLVYRGLTEAFF. The V call is TRBV5-6, the J call TRBJ1-1; TRBD1 matches 9 bases. Germline values: CDR1 SGHDT, CDR2 YYEEEE. The V and J ends lost 0 bases and 5 bases, in that order; junction bases with no gene match: 5. The CDR3 consists of 15 residues. The entire variable domain, with the rest obtained from reference TRBV5-6 and TRBJ1-1, is as follows: DAGVTQSPTHLIKTRGQQVTLRCSPKSGHDTVSWYQQALGQGPQFIFQYYEEEERQRGNFPDRFSGHQFPNYSSELNVNALLLGDSALYLCASSLVYRGLTEAFFGQGTRLTVV.

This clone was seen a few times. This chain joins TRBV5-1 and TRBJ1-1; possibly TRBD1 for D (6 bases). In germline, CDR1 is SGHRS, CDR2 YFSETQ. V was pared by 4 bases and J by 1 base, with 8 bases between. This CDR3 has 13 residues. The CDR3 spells CASSLQGNTEAFF. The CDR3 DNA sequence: TGCGCCAGCAGCCTACAGGGGAACACTGAAGCTTTCTTT.

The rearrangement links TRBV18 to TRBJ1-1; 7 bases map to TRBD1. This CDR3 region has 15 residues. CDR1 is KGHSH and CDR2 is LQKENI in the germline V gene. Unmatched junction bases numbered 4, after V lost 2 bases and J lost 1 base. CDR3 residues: CASSPSQGGNTEAFF. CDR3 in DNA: TGTGCCAGCTCACCAAGTCAGGGGGGGAACACTGAAGCTTTCTTT.

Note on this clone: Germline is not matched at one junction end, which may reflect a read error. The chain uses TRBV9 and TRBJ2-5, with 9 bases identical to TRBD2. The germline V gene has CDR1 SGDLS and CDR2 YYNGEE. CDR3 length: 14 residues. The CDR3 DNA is TGTGCCAGCAGCGTAGGGAGCGGGGGGCCTCTCACAGACTTC. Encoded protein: CASSVGSGGPLTDF.

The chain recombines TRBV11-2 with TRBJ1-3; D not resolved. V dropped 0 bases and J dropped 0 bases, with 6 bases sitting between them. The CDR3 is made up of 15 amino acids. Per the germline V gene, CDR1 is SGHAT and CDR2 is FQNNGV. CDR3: CASSLDSGSGNTIYF. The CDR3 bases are TGTGCCAGCAGCTTAGATTCAGGCTCTGGAAACACCATATATTTT.

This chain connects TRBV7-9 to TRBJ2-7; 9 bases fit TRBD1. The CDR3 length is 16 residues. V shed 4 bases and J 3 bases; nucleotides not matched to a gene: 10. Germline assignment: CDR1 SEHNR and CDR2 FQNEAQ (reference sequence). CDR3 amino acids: CASSSDRTGASYEQYF. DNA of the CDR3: TGTGCCAGCAGCTCCGACAGGACAGGGGCTAGCTACGAGCAGTACTTC.